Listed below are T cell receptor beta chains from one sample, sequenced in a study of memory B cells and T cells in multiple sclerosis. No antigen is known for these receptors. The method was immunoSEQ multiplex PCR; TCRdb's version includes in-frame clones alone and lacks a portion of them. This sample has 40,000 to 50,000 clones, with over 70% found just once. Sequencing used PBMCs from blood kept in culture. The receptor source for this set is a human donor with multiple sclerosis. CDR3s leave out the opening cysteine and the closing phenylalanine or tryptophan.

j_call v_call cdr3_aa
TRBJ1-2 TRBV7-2 ALVREGYT
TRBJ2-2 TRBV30 AWRRGWAGELF
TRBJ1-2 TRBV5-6 ASSLDQVHHYGYT
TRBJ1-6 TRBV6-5 ASSEGAQTSPLH
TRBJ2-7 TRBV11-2 ASSLEALDYEQY
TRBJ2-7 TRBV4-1 ASSQDLLNSYEQY
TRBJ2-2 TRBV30 AWSVLGRQLQNTGELF
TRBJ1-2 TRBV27 ASSFLPNSEGYT
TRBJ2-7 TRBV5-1 ASSLDGHLYEQY
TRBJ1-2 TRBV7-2 ASSPGVNYGYT
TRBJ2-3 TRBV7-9 ASSLGAVDTQY
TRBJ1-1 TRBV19 ASAAVIVAEAF
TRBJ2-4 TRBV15 ATSGRGTQNIQY
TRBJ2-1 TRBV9 ASSVDGLAAYNEQF
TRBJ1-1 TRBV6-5 ASSTSQGNTEAF
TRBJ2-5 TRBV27 ASSPGPLATQY
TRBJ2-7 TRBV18 ASSLGRFSYEQY
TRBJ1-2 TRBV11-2 ASSTGPRGYGYT
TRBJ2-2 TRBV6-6 ASTSPRTGYTGELF
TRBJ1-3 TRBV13 ASSLGGGYGNTIY